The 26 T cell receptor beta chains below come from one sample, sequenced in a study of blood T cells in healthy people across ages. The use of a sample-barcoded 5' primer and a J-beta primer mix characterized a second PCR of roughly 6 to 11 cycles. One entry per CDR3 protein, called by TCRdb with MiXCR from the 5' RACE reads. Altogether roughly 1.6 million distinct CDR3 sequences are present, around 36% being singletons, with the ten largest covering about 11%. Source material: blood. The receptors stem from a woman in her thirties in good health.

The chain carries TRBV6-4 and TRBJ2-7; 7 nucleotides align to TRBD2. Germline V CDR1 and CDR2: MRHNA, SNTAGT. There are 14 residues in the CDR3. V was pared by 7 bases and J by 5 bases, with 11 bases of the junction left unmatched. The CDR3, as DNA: TGTGCCAGCACCATGGGGGGGTTGGGGGACGAGCAGTACTTC. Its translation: CASTMGGLGDEQYF.

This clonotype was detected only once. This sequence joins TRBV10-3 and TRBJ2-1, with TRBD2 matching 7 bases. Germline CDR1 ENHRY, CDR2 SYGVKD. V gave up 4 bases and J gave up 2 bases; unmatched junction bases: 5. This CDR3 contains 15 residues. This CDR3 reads CAISGDGGAYNEQFF. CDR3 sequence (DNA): TGTGCCATCAGTGGCGATGGGGGGGCCTACAATGAGCAGTTCTTC.

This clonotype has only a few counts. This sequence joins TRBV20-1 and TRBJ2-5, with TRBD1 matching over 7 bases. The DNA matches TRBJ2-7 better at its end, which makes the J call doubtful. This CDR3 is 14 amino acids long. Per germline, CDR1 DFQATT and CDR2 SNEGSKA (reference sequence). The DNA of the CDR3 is TGCAGTGCGAACAGACAGGGACGGAACTACGAGCAGTACTTC. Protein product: CSANRQGRNYEQYF.

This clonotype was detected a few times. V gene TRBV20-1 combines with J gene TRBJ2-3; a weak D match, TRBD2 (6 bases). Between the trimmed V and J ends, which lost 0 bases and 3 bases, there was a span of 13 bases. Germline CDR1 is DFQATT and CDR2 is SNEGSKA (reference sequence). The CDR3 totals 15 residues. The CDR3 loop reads CSARESLARTDTQYF. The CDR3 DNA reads TGCAGTGCTAGAGAAAGCCTAGCGAGGACAGATACGCAGTATTTT.

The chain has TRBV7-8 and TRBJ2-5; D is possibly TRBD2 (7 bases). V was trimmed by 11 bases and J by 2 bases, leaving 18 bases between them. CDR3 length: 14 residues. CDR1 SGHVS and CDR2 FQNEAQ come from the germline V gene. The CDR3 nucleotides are TGTGCCTCCCCAGCGGGGACACTTCAAGAGACCCAGTACTTC. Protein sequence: CASPAGTLQETQYF.

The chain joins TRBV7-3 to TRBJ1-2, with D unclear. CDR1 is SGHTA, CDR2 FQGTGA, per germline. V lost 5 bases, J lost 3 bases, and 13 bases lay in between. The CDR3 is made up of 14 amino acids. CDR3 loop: CASSPEVSDYGYTF. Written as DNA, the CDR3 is TGTGCCAGCAGCCCAGAAGTTTCGGACTATGGCTACACCTTC.

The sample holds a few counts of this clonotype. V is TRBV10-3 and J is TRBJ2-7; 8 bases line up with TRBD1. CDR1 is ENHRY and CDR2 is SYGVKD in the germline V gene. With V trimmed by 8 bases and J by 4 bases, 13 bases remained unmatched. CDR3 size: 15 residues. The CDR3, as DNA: TGTGCCATCGCAGTAATGCCGGGACAGGCATACGAGCAGTACTTC. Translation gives CAIAVMPGQAYEQYF.

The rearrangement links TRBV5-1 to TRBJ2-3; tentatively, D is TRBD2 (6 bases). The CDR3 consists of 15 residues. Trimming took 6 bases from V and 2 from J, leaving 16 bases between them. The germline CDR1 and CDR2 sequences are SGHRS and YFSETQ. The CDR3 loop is CASTVERASTDTQYF. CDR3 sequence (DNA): TGCGCCAGCACAGTTGAGCGGGCGTCCACAGATACGCAGTATTTT.

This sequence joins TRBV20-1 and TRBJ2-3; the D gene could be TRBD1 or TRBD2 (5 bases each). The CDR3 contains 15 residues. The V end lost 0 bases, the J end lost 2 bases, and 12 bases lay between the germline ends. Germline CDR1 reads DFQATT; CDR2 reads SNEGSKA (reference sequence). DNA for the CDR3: TGCAGTGCTAGAGATCTGGTGGGACCCACAGATACGCAGTATTTT. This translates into CSARDLVGPTDTQYF.

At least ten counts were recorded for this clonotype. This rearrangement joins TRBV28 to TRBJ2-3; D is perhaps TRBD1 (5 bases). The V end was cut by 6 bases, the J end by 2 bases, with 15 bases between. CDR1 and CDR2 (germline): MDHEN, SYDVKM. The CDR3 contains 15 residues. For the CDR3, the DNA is TGTGCCAGCAGACTCGGACAACTATTCACAGATACGCAGTATTTT. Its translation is CASRLGQLFTDTQYF.

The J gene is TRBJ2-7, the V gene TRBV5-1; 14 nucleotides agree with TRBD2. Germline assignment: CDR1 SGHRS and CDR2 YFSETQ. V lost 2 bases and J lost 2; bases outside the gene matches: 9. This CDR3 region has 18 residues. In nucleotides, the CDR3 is TGCGCCAGCAGCTTAGACGGGACTAGCGGGAGTCGGGCCTACGAGCAGTACTTC. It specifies CASSLDGTSGSRAYEQYF. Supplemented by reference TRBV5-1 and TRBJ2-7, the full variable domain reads KAGVTQTPRYLIKTRGQQVTLSCSPISGHRSVSWYQQTPGQGLQFLFEYFSETQRNKGNFPGRFSGRQFSNSRSEMNVSTLELGDSALYLCASSLDGTSGSRAYEQYFGPGTRLTVT.

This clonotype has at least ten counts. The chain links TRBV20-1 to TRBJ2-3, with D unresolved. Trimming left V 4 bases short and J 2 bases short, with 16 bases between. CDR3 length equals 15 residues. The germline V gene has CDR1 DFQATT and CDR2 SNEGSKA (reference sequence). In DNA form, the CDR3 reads TGCAGTGCTAAATGGGGTTCTTCCAACACAGATACGCAGTATTTT. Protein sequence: CSAKWGSSNTDTQYF.

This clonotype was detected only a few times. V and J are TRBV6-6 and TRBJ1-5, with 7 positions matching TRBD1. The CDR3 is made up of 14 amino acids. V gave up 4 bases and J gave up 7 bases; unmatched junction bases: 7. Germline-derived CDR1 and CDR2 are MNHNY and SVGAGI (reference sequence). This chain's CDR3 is CASSLGQFRQPQHF. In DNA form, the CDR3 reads TGTGCCAGCAGTTTGGGACAGTTCCGCCAGCCCCAGCATTTT.

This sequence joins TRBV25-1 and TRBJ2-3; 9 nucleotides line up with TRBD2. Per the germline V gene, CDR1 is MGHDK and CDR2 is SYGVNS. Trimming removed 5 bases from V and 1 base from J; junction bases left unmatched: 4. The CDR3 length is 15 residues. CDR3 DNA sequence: TGTGCCAGCAGTAGGACTAGCGACCGCACAGATACGCAGTATTTT. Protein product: CASSRTSDRTDTQYF.

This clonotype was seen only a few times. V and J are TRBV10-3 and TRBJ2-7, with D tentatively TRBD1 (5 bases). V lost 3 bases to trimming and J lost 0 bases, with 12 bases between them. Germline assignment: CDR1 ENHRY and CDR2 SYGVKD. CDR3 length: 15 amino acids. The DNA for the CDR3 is TGTGCCATCAGTGATCAGGGTAGATACTCCTACGAGCAGTACTTC. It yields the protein CAISDQGRYSYEQYF.

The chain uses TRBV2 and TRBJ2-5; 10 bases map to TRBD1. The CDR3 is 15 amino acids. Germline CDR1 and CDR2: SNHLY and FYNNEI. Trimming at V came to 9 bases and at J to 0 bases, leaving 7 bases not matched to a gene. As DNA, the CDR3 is TGTGCCAGTGCCGGACAGGGGGGGTACCAAGAGACCCAGTACTTC. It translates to CASAGQGGYQETQYF.

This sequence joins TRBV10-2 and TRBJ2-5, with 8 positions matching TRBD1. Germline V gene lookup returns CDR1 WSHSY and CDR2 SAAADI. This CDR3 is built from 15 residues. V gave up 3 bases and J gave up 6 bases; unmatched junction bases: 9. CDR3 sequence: CASSDPTGVEKTQYF. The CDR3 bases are TGCGCCAGCAGTGACCCGACAGGGGTGGAAAAGACCCAGTACTTC.

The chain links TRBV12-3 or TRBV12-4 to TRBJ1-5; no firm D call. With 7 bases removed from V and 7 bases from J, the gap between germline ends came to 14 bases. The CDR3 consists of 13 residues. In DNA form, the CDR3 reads TGTGCCAGCACGTCCGATCAAAGCCAGCCCCAGCATTTT. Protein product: CASTSDQSQPQHF.

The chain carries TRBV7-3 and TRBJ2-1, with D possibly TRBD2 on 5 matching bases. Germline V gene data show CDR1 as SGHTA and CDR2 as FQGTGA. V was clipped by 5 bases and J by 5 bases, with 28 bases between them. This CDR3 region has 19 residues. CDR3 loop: CASSHRGTWAGIGNNEQFF. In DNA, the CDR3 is TGTGCCAGCAGCCACCGAGGAACCTGGGCGGGCATTGGGAACAATGAGCAGTTCTTC.

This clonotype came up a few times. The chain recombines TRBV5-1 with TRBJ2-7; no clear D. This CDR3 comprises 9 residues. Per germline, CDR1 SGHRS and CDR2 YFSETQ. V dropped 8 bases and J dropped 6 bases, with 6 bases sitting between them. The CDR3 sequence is CARYLEQYF. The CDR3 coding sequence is TGCGCCAGGTACCTCGAGCAGTACTTC.

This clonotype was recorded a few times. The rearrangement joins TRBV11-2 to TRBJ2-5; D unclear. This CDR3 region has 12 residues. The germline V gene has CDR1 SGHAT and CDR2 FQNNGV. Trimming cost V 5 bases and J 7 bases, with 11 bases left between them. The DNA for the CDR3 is TGTGCCAGCAGCCCTGGTTATGGGACCCAGTACTTC. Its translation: CASSPGYGTQYF.

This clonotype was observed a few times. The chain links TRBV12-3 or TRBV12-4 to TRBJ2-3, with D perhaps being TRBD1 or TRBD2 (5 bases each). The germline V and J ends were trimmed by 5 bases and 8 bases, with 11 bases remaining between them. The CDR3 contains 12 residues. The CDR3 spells CASSQGPGTQYF. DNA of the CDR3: TGTGCCAGCAGTCAGGGACCAGGTACGCAGTATTTT.

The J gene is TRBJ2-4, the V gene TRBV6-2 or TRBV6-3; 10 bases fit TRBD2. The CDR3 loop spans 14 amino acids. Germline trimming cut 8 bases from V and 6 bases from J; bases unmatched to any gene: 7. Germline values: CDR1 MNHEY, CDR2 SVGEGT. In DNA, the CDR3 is TGTGCCAGCCTTAAAAGCGGGAGGGGAAACATTCAGTACTTC. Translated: CASLKSGRGNIQYF.

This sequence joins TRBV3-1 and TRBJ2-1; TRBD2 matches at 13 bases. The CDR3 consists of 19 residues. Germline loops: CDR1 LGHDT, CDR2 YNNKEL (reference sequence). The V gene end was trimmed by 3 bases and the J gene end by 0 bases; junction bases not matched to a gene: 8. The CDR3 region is CASSHTEGLAGSSYNEQFF. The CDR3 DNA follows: TGTGCCAGCAGCCATACTGAGGGACTAGCGGGAAGCTCCTACAATGAGCAGTTCTTC.

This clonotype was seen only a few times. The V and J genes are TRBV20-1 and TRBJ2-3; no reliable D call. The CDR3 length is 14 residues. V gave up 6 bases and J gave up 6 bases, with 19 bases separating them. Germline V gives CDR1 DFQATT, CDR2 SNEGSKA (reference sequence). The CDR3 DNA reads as TGCAGTGCCCATGGGTGGGTAGCTGGGGATACGCAGTATTTT. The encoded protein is CSAHGWVAGDTQYF.

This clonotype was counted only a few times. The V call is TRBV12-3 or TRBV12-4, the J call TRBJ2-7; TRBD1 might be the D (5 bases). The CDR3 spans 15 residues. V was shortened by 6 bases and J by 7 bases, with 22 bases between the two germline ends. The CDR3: CASSPPRAPATEQYF. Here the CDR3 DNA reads TGTGCCAGCAGCCCCCCCAGGGCCCCTGCTACGGAGCAGTACTTC.